This T cell receptor beta chain is from a study of cytomegalovirus exposure and HLA in healthy donors. On the study more broadly: Out of around 360 genotyped donors, approximately 84% belonged to the Caucasian-associated ancestry cluster.

Overall study findings and caveats: Sequences of the TCR beta chain were said to predict the HLA-A and HLA-B alleles of most subjects accurately. Being productive about 87% or about 30% of the time was typical of most TCR beta V segments in an earlier analysis.

The study ran its PCR with 60 Vbeta and 13 Jbeta primers. Data came from immunoSEQ multiplex PCR; TCRdb stores just in-frame clones and leaves some out. The sample has approximately 140,000 clones; about 81% are singletons. Note on this clone: The antigen remains undetermined.

The source of this sequence is a woman aged 40 to 50 in good health and CMV-seropositive. The sample comprised PBMCs.

The CDR3 reads CASSFAGGPENEQFF. Here the CDR3 DNA reads TGTGCCAGCAGTTTTGCGGGAGGGCCTGAAAATGAGCAGTTCTTC. J is TRBJ2-1 and V is TRBV6-1; 9 nucleotides line up with TRBD2. Trimming at V came to 5 bases and at J to 7 bases, leaving 9 bases not matched to a gene. The CDR3 length is 15 residues. Germline V gives CDR1 MNHNS, CDR2 SASEGT.